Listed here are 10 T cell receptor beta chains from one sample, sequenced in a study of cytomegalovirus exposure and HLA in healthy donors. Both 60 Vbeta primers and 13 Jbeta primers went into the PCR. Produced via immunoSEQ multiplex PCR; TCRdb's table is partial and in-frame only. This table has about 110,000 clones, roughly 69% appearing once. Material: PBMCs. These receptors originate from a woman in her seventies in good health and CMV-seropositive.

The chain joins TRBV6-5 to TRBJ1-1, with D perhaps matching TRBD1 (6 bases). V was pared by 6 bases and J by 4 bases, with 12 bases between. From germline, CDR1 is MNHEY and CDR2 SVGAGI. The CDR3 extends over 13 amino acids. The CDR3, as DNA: TGTGCCAGCAGGAAGACAGGCCTCACTGAAGCTTTCTTT. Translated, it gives CASRKTGLTEAFF.

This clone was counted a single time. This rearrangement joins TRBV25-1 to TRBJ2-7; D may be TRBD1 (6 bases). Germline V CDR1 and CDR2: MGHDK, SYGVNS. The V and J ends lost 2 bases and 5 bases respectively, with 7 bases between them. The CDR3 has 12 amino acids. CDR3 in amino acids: CASSEEGDEQYF. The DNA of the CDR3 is TGTGCCAGCAGTGAAGAGGGGGACGAGCAGTACTTC.

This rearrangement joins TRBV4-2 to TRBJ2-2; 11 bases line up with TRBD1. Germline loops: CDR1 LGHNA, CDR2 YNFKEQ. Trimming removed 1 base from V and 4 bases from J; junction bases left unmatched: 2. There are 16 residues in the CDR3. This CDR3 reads CASSQVGTGGTGELFF. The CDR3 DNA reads TGTGCCAGCAGCCAAGTGGGGACAGGGGGCACCGGGGAGCTGTTTTTT.

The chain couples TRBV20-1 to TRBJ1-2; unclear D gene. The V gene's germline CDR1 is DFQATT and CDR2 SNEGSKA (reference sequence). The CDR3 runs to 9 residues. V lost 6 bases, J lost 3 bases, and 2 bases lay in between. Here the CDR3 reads CSADYGYTF. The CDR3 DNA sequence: TGCAGTGCCGACTATGGCTACACCTTC.

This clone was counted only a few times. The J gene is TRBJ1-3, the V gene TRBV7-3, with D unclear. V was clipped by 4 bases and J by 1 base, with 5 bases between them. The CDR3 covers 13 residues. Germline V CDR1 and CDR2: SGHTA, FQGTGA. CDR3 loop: CASSSSSGNTIYF. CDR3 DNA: TGTGCCAGCAGCTCCTCTTCTGGAAACACCATATATTTT.

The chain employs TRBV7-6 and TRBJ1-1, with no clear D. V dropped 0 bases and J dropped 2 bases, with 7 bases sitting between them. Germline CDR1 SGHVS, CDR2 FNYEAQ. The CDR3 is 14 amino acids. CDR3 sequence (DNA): TGTGCCAGCAGCTTAGCAGCAGGAAACACTGAAGCTTTCTTT. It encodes CASSLAAGNTEAFF.

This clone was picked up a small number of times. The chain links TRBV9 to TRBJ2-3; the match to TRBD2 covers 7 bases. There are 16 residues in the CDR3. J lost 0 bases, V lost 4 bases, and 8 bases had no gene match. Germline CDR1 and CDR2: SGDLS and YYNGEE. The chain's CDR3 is CASSPLSGLSTDTQYF. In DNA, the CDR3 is TGTGCCAGCAGCCCCTTGTCGGGACTAAGCACAGATACGCAGTATTTT.

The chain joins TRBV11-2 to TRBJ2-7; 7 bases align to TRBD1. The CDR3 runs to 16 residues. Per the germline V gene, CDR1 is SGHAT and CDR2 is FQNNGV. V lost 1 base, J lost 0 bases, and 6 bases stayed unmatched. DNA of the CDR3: TGTGCCAGCAGCTTAGGACCGGGACAGAGCTCCTACGAGCAGTACTTC. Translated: CASSLGPGQSSYEQYF. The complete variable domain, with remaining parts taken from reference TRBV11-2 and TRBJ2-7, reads EAGVAQSPRYKIIEKRQSVAFWCNPISGHATLYWYQQILGQGPKLLIQFQNNGVVDDSQLPKDRFSAERLKGVDSTLKIQPAKLEDSAVYLCASSLGPGQSSYEQYFGPGTRLTVT.

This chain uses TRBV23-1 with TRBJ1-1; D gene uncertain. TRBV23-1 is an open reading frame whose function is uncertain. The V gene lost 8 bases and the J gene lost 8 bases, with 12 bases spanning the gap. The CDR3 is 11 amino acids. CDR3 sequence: CASEHGEEAFF. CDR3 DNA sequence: TGCGCCAGCGAGCACGGGGAAGAAGCTTTCTTT.

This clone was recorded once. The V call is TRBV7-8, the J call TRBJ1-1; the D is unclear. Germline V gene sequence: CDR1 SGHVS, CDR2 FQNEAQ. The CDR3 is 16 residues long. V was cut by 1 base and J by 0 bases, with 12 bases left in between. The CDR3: CASSLGAIVMNTEAFF. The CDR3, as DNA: TGTGCCAGCAGCTTAGGAGCTATCGTCATGAACACTGAAGCTTTCTTT.